This T cell receptor beta chain was profiled in a study of T cell responses to AZD1222 COVID-19 vaccine. Turning to the study itself: Researchers grouped second doses given at about 4 or about 12 weeks into one pool.

TCRdb keeps only in-frame clones here, not all; method: immunoSEQ multiplex PCR. The sample has some 130,000 clones; 89% are singletons. A word on this clone: The antigen is undetermined.

Trimming took off 6 bases at V and 0 bases at J, with 13 bases between the two ends. The CDR3 runs 15 residues. The germline CDR1 and CDR2 sequences are SNHLY and FYNNEI. Study-wide findings and caveats: The study sampled repertoires only after the peak T cell response. Among the donors, most were white British and more were female, and clonal diversity was possibly underestimated.

The sequencing used peripheral blood, collected on day 0 of AZD1222 vaccination. The origin of this receptor is an adult in good health. This chain uses TRBV2 with TRBJ2-3; tentative D call: TRBD1 (6 bases). The CDR3 nucleotides are TGTGCCAGCAGGGCAGGGGTGTGGAGCACAGATACGCAGTATTTT. As protein: CASRAGVWSTDTQYF.